The source of this TCR beta chain is a study of blood T cell repertoires in COVID-19 (dated by TCRdb to between 2020 and 2021). Looking at the study overall: Samples covering the acute and convalescent phases of COVID-19 were provided by collaborators in the United States, Italy and Spain. Deeply sampled blood TCRbeta repertoires from subjects exposed to, actively infected with, or recovered from COVID-19 were included in the dataset. A de-identified subject ID, COVID-19 status, age in years and sex were almost always included in the sample metadata. Where available, HLA class I and class II types were obtained from metadata supplied by the sample provider rather than from assay-based typing. The material from the prospective study consisted of cDNA or gDNA derived from T cells, B-cell-depleted T cells, or PBMCs. The repertoires were released in a freely available public database meant as a resource for research on the immune response to SARS-CoV-2. Samples came from the ongoing ImmuneRACE study (first 160 participants) plus 1,254 subjects from 6 global collaborators. Overall study results and their limits: How much clinical and demographic metadata was included differed by source and by participant, and the metadata was provided uncurated.

The immunoSEQ Assay, a bias-controlled multiplex PCR, was used to amplify TCRbeta CDR3 regions from genomic DNA. For the original study's pipeline: Within the assay, amplification of reference gene primers was used to estimate how many nucleated cells each sample contained. Sequence reads were collapsed and filtered to measure the absolute abundance of every unique TCRbeta CDR3 rearrangement. For each sample, productive Simpson clonality was calculated as the square root of Simpson's diversity index across productive rearrangements. Drawn from immuneACCESS, this table holds only the in-frame rearrangements with V and J called that TCRdb kept. Clones are partly lost; checked studies trace under half to an unresolved V gene and leave the rest unexplained. V, J and clone size reflect that table, while D and trimming were determined from the DNA. The table for this sample lists 300,000 to 400,000 clones; more than 75% of them were counted only once. The ten biggest clones cover more than 1% of the sample.

Turning to this clone: What antigen it recognizes has not been identified. Base qualities are not at hand, and no much larger clone is one base apart.

In the prospective study, participants were roughly 18 to 95 years old, resided in about two dozen geographic areas of the United States, and were enrolled through a virtual design. In the prospective study, participants were assigned to cohorts based on the clinical history participants reported in a screening survey and a study questionnaire. Recovered participants in ImmuneRACE Cohort 3 were defined as having two consecutive negative NP/OP PCR tests, clearance from a healthcare professional, or resolution of symptoms. Each participant in the prospective study had whole blood, serum and a nasopharyngeal or oropharyngeal swab collected by mobile phlebotomists. Prospective study participants could optionally give additional blood draws and questionnaires over an approximately two-month period. Blood samples from the prospective study were shipped frozen or at room temperature prior to DNA extraction.

Looking up the germline V gene (reference sequence) yields CDR1 SEHNR and CDR2 FQNEAQ. Inclusive of the bounding cysteine and phenylalanine, the CDR3 is 12 residues long. Just the 36-base CDR3 DNA is kept, in frame starting at base 1. Trimming costs V 8 bases and J 6 bases, and their ends lie 13 bases apart. This clonotype was obtained from a woman in her twenties or thirties who had recovered from COVID-19. The sample comprised PBMCs or T cells enriched from blood (not recorded which). The rearranged chain carries TRBV7-9 and TRBJ1-2; a tentative D call is TRBD1 (5 bases match). CDR3 loop: CASRRGEDGYTF. The sequence in DNA is TGTGCCAGCCGGCGGGGGGAGGATGGCTACACCTTC.